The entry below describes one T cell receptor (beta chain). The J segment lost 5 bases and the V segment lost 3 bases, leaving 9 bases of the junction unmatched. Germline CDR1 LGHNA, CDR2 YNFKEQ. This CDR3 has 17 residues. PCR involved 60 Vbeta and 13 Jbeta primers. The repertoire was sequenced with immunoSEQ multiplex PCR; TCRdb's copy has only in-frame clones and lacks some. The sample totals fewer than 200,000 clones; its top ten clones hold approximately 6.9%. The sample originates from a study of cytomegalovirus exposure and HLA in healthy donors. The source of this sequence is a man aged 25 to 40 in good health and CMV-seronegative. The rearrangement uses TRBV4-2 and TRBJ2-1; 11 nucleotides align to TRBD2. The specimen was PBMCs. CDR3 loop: CASSQRPGLADNNEQFF. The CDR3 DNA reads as TGTGCCAGCAGCCAGCGCCCGGGACTAGCGGACAACAATGAGCAGTTCTTC.